Shown below are 12 T cell receptor beta chains from a single sample sequenced in a study of T-cell memory formation after mild COVID-19. TCRdb reprocessed the 5' RACE reads with MiXCR, giving one entry per CDR3 protein. The table shows 540,000 or so distinct CDR3 sequences, with about 20% occurring only once. Sequences were obtained from PBMCs or a T cell subset sorted from them (not recorded which). These receptors came from an adult woman who had mild COVID-19 (a few samples of this study predate the infection). Cell type and time point are not known.

The chain combines TRBV7-6 with TRBJ2-3; perhaps D is TRBD1 or TRBD2 (5 bases each). CDR3 length: 16 residues. V was clipped by 5 bases and J by 2 bases, with 17 bases between them. Per the germline V gene, CDR1 is SGHVS and CDR2 is FNYEAQ. DNA of the CDR3: TGTGCCAGCAGCCTTGGTCGGGACGGCTACACAGATACGCAGTATTTT. Amino acid sequence: CASSLGRDGYTDTQYF.

This clonotype was detected a few times. The genes are TRBV6-5 and TRBJ1-4, with 7 bases lining up with TRBD1. The V gene's germline CDR1 is MNHEY and CDR2 SVGAGI. J was trimmed by 5 bases and V by 4 bases; bases with no gene match: 7. This CDR3 spans 15 amino acids. The CDR3 DNA follows: TGTGCCAGCAGTTTCAGGACAGGTCTAAATGAAAAACTGTTTTTT. Translating gives CASSFRTGLNEKLFF.

J is TRBJ2-3 and V is TRBV12-3 or TRBV12-4, with 9 positions matching TRBD2. With 8 bases clipped from V and 2 bases from J, the junction kept 11 bases outside the gene matches. This CDR3 has 16 amino acids. The CDR3 sequence: CASRSLAGEDTDTQYF. The CDR3 nucleotides are TGTGCCAGCCGATCCTTAGCGGGGGAGGACACAGATACGCAGTATTTT.

V usage is TRBV5-1 and J usage is TRBJ2-7; 12 bases are shared with TRBD2. Germline V gene data show CDR1 as SGHRS and CDR2 as YFSETQ. This CDR3 is 19 amino acids long. Trimming removed 1 base from V and 4 bases from J; junction bases left unmatched: 15. DNA of the CDR3: TGCGCCAGCAGCTTGACCCCTGGACTAGCGGGAAGCGGGGGGTACGAGCAGTACTTC. Translating it yields CASSLTPGLAGSGGYEQYF. The full variable domain, rest sourced from reference TRBV5-1 and TRBJ2-7, is KAGVTQTPRYLIKTRGQQVTLSCSPISGHRSVSWYQQTPGQGLQFLFEYFSETQRNKGNFPGRFSGRQFSNSRSEMNVSTLELGDSALYLCASSLTPGLAGSGGYEQYFGPGTRLTVT.

This clonotype was recorded a few times. The genes are TRBV19 and TRBJ2-6, with a tentative D call TRBD1 (6 bases). Germline V gene lookup returns CDR1 LNHDA and CDR2 SQIVND (reference sequence). This CDR3 region has 16 residues. With 6 bases removed from V and 2 bases from J, the gap between germline ends came to 14 bases. The CDR3 bases are TGTGCCAGTAGCAGGCAGGGGCCCACTGGGGCCAACGTCCTGACTTTC. Residues: CASSRQGPTGANVLTF.

A few counts support this clonotype. The CDR3 sequence is CASSQGVLAGTDTQYF. The CDR3 nucleotides are TGTGCCAGCAGCCAAGGGGTCCTAGCGGGCACAGATACGCAGTATTTT. The rearrangement links TRBV14 to TRBJ2-3; 7 bases agree with TRBD2. There are 16 residues in the CDR3. V dropped 1 base and J dropped 1; count of bases not matched to a gene: 5. CDR1 is SGHDN, CDR2 FVKESK, per germline.

The table lists this clonotype with a few counts. The V call is TRBV4-3, the J call TRBJ2-7; D not certain. This CDR3 comprises 14 residues. With 5 bases removed from V and 7 bases from J, the gap between germline ends came to 18 bases. CDR1 is LGHNA, CDR2 YSLEER, per germline. The CDR3 nucleotides read TGCGCCAGCAGCTTCCAATCCGATCTGAGGGAGCAGTACTTC. Its translation: CASSFQSDLREQYF.

This clonotype was counted between two and nine times. The J gene is TRBJ2-1, the V gene TRBV29-1, with D unclear. Trimming pared 7 bases from V and 3 bases from J, leaving 7 bases between. CDR3 length equals 11 residues. In germline, CDR1 is SQVTM, CDR2 ANQGSEA. CDR3 coding DNA: TGCAGCGGGGAAGTCTACAATGAGCAGTTCTTC. Translating it yields CSGEVYNEQFF.

The J gene is TRBJ2-2, the V gene TRBV12-3 or TRBV12-4; D possibly matches TRBD1 or TRBD2 (5 bases each). The length of the CDR3 is 16 residues. Trimming pared 5 bases from V and 4 bases from J, leaving 17 bases between. The CDR3 protein is CASSPQGPDGTGELFF. The DNA of the CDR3 is TGTGCCAGCAGTCCCCAGGGACCCGATGGCACCGGGGAGCTGTTTTTT.

This chain uses TRBV11-3 with TRBJ1-1; D gene unclear. There are 14 residues in the CDR3. Germline V gives CDR1 SGHNT, CDR2 YENEEA. Trimming cost V 2 bases and J 6 bases, with 13 bases left between them. The CDR3 sequence: CASSLSQAFSEAFF. The CDR3 DNA reads as TGTGCCAGCAGCTTATCTCAGGCATTTTCTGAAGCTTTCTTT.

The rearrangement links TRBV7-2 to TRBJ1-2; the match to TRBD1 covers 7 bases. The CDR3 totals 14 residues. V lost 1 base, J lost 6 bases, and 5 bases stayed unmatched. Looked up from germline, CDR1 is SGHTA and CDR2 is FQGNSA. The CDR3: CASSLVGGPDGYTF. CDR3 nucleotides: TGTGCCAGCAGCTTAGTAGGGGGCCCCGATGGCTACACCTTC.

The gene calls are TRBV20-1 and TRBJ1-1; D is undetermined. Germline assignment: CDR1 DFQATT and CDR2 SNEGSKA (reference sequence). The V and J ends lost 0 bases and 2 bases respectively, with 10 bases between them. There are 14 residues in the CDR3. The CDR3 sequence: CSAREDERNTEAFF. DNA of the CDR3: TGCAGTGCTAGAGAGGATGAGAGAAACACTGAAGCTTTCTTT.